Below are 5 T cell receptor beta chains sequenced from a single sample in a study of cytomegalovirus exposure and HLA in healthy donors. The study ran its PCR with 60 Vbeta and 13 Jbeta primers. Data came from immunoSEQ multiplex PCR; TCRdb stores just in-frame clones and leaves some out. The sample lists 170,000 or so clones, about three quarters occurring once. Sequenced material: PBMCs. The receptors stem from a woman aged 45 to 65 in good health and CMV-seropositive.

The V gene is TRBV19, the J gene TRBJ2-2; 10 nucleotides line up with TRBD2. CDR1 is LNHDA and CDR2 is SQIVND in the germline V gene (reference sequence). V lost 7 bases to trimming and J lost 7 bases; unmatched junction nucleotides: 15. This CDR3 contains 17 residues. CDR3 nucleotides: TGTGCCAGTATCGAAGAGCGGGGGGGCCGCTCGATCGGGGAGCTGTTTTTT. This translates into CASIEERGGRSIGELFF.

Many counts were recorded for this clone. V usage is TRBV5-5 and J usage is TRBJ1-4; D remains unclear. Deletions cut 2 bases from V and 5 bases from J, with 19 bases between. Per germline, CDR1 SGHKS and CDR2 YYEKEE (reference sequence). The CDR3 runs 17 residues. The CDR3 spells CASSFLWAPGPNEKLFF. The CDR3 coding sequence is TGTGCCAGCAGCTTCCTGTGGGCCCCTGGGCCGAATGAAAAACTGTTTTTT. Full variable domain (rest looked up from reference TRBV5-5 and TRBJ1-4): DAGVTQSPTHLIKTRGQQVTLRCSPISGHKSVSWYQQVLGQGPQFIFQYYEKEERGRGNFPDRFSARQFPNYSSELNVNALLLGDSALYLCASSFLWAPGPNEKLFFGSGTQLSVL.

The chain has TRBV21-1 and TRBJ2-5; the DNA was not used to check the table's D call, TRBD2. TRBV21-1 is flagged as a pseudogene. The CDR3 is made up of 18 amino acids. CDR3 in DNA: TGTGCCAGCAGCAGACCGGGACTAGCGGGATTGAAGGGAGAGACCCAGTACTTC. Translated: CASSRPGLAGLKGETQYF.

The chain uses TRBV30 and TRBJ1-5; no definite D call. In germline, CDR1 is GTSNPN, CDR2 SVGIG (reference sequence). V was trimmed by 0 bases and J by 1 base, leaving 16 bases between them. The CDR3 is 17 amino acids. CDR3 nucleotides: TGTGCCTGGAGTGTCCCCAAGGACTTTAGAAGCAATCAGCCCCAGCATTTT. Translating gives CAWSVPKDFRSNQPQHF.

The chain carries TRBV21-1 and TRBJ1-5; the D call in the table, TRBD1, was not verified against the DNA. TRBV21-1 is recorded as a pseudogene. This CDR3 region has 20 residues. CDR3 amino acids: CASSKGTRDRGQFSNQPQHF. The CDR3 nucleotides are TGTGCCAGCAGCAAAGGGACCCGGGACAGGGGGCAATTTAGCAATCAGCCCCAGCATTTT.